The clone carrying this T cell receptor beta chain came up a few times. The antigen remains unidentified. The germline gives CDR1 SEHNR, CDR2 FQNEAQ (reference sequence). The CDR3 is 16 amino acids. The V gene lost 5 bases and the J gene lost 2 bases, with 16 bases spanning the gap. The entry originates in a study of vaccination and CD4 T cells after COVID-19. Whole-study results and caveats: SARS-CoV-2-reactive clonotypes rose nonsignificantly, with the median going from roughly 19 to 38. The appearance of a median roughly 90% of reactive clones in convalescent patients occurred only post-vaccination.

Sequenced with the Oncomine TCR Beta short-read assay was DNA taken from cultured CD4+ T cells. TCRdb reprocessed the PCR reads via MiXCR and lists one record per CDR3 protein. Of several thousand distinct CDR3 sequences in the sample, roughly 50% are singletons; the top ten hold about two fifths. The treatment was: approximately nine-day PBMC culture with coronavirus spike peptide pools or control peptides (ViraFEST assay). The unexposed donor's CD4+ T cells were collected before the COVID-19 pandemic (2011-2018). The authors cultured around 2.1 million PBMCs per well with 8 to 10 IU/ml IL-2 and about 10 ug/ml peptide pools.

Input material: CD4+ T cells from blood, cultured in vitro. This TCR was sampled from a human donor in good health. This chain uses TRBV7-9 with TRBJ1-5; D possibly corresponds to TRBD1 (5 bases). For the CDR3, the DNA is TGTGCCAGCAGCCCCCTCGGGGACCTCGGCAATCAGCCCCAGCATTTT. Translating it yields CASSPLGDLGNQPQHF.